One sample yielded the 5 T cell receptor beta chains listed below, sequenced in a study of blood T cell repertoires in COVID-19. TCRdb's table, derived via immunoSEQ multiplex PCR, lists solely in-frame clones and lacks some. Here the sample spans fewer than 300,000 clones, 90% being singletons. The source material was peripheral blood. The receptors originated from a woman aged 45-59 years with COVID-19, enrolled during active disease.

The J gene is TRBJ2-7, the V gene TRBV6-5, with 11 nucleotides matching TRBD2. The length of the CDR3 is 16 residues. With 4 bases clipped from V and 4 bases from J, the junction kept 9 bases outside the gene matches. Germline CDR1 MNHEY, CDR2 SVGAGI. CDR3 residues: CASSSFGTSGLYEQYF. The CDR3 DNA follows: TGTGCCAGCAGTTCCTTCGGGACTAGCGGCCTATACGAGCAGTACTTC.

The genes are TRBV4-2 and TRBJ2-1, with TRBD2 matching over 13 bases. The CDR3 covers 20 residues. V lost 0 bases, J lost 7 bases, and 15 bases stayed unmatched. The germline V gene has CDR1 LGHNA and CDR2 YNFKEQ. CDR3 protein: CASSQDLEVLAGGPTNEQFF. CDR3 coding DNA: TGTGCCAGCAGCCAAGATTTGGAGGTACTAGCGGGAGGGCCTACGAATGAGCAGTTCTTC.

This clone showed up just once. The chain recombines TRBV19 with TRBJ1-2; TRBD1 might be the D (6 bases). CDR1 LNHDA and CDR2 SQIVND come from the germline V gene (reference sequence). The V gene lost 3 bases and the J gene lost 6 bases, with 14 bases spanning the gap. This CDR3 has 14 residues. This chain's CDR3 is CASSIYREWDGYTF. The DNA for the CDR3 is TGTGCCAGTAGTATTTACAGGGAATGGGATGGCTACACCTTC.

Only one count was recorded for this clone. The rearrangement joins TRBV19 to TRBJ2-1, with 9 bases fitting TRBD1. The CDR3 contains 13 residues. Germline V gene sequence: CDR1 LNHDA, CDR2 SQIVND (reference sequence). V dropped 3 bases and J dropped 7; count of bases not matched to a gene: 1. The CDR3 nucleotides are TGTGCCAGTAGTATGGGACAGGGAAATGAGCAGTTCTTC. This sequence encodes CASSMGQGNEQFF.

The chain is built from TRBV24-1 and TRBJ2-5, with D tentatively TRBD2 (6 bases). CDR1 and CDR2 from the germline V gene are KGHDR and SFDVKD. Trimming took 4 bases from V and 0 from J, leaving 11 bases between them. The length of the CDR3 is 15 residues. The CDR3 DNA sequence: TGTGCCACCAGTGACGGGGGATCGTACCAAGAGACCCAGTACTTC. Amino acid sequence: CATSDGGSYQETQYF.